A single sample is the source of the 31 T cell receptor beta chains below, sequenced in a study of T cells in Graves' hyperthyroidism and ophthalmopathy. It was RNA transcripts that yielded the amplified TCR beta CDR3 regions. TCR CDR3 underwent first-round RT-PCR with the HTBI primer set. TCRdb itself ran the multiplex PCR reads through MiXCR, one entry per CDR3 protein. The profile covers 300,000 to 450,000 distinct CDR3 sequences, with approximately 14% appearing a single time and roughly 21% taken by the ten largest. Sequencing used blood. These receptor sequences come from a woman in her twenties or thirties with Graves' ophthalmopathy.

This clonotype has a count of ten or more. The CDR3 loop reads CASSPSPPAVGDTQYF. CDR3 DNA sequence: TGTGCCAGCTCACCCTCCCCGCCAGCGGTCGGAGATACGCAGTATTTT. The chain carries TRBV18 and TRBJ2-3; tentatively, D is TRBD2 (5 bases). Trimming removed 3 bases from V and 5 bases from J, with 18 bases in between. The CDR3 consists of 16 residues. The germline CDR1 and CDR2 sequences are KGHSH and LQKENI.

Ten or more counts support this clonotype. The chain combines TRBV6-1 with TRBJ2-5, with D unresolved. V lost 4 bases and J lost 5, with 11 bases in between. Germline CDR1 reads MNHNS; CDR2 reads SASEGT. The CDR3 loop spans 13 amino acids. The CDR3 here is CASSVDMWETQYF. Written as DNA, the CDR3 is TGTGCCAGCAGTGTGGATATGTGGGAGACCCAGTACTTC.

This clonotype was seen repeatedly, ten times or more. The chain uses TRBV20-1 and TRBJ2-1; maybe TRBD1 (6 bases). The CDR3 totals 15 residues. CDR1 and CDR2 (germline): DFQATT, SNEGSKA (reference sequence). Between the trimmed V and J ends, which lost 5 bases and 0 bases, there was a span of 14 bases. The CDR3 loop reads CSAEDGTYSYNEQFF. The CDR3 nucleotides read TGCAGTGCTGAAGACGGGACATACTCCTACAATGAGCAGTTCTTC.

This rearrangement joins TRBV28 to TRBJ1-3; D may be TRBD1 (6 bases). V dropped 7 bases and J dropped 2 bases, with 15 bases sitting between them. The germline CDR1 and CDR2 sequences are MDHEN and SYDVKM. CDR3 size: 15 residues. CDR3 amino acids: CASTSQGIPGNTIYF. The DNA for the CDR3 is TGTGCCAGCACTTCGCAGGGGATCCCTGGAAACACCATATATTTT. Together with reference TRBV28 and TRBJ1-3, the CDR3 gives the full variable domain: DVKVTQSSRYLVKRTGEKVFLECVQDMDHENMFWYRQDPGLGLRLIYFSYDVKMKEKGDIPEGYSVSREKKERFSLILESASTNQTSMYLCASTSQGIPGNTIYFGEGSWLTVV.

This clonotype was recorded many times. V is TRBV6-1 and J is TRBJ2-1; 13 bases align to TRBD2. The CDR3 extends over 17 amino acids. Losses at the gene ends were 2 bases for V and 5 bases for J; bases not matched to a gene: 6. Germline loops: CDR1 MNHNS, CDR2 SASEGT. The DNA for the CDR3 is TGTGCCAGCAGTGAAATCTGGACTAGCGGGGGACACAATGAGCAGTTCTTC. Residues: CASSEIWTSGGHNEQFF.

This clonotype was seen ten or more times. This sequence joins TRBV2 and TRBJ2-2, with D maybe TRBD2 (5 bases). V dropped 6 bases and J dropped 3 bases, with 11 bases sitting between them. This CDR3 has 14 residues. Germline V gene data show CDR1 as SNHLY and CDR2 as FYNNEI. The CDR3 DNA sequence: TGTGCCAGCAGCGCGGGTACGGACACCGGGGAGCTGTTTTTT. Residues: CASSAGTDTGELFF.

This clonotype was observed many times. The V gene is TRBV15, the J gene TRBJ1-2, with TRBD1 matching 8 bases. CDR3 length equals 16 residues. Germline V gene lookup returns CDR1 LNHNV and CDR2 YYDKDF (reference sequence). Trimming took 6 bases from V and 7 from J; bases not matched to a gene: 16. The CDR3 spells CATSTLRDRLRFGYTF. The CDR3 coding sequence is TGTGCCACCAGTACCCTCCGGGACAGGCTTAGATTTGGCTACACCTTC. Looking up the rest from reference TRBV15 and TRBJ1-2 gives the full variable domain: DAMVIQNPRYQVTQFGKPVTLSCSQTLNHNVMYWYQQKSSQAPKLLFHYYDKDFNNEADTPDNFQSRRPNTSFCFLDIRSPGLGDTAMYLCATSTLRDRLRFGYTFGSGTRLTVV.

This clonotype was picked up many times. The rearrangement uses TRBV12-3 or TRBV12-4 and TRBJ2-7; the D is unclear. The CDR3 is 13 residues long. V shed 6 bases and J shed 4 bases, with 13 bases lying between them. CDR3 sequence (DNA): TGTGCCAGCAGCCTCGGCAGTCCTTACGAGCAGTACTTC. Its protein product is CASSLGSPYEQYF.

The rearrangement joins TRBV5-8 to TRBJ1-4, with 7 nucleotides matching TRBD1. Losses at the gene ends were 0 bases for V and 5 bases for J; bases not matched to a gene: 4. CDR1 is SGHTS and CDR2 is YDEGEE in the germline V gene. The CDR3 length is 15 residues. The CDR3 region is CASSLAGTANEKLFF. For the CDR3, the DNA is TGTGCCAGCAGCTTGGCGGGGACAGCAAATGAAAAACTGTTTTTT.

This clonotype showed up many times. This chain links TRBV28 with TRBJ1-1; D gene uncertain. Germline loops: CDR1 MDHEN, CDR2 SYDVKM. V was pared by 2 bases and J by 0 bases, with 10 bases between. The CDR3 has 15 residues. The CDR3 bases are TGTGCCAGCAGTTTAAGTACAGTCATGAACACTGAAGCTTTCTTT. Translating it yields CASSLSTVMNTEAFF.

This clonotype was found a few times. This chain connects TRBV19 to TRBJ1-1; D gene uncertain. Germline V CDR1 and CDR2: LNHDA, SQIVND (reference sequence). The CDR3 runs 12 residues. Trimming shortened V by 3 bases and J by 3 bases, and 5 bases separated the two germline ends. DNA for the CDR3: TGTGCCAGTAGTATGGGGTACACTGAAGCTTTCTTT. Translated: CASSMGYTEAFF.

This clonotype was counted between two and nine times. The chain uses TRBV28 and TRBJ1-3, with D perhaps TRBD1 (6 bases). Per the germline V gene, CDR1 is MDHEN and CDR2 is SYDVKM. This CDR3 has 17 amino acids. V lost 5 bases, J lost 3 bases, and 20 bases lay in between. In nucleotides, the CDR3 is TGTGCCAGCAGTCCCCTTTTGTCTGGGGGCTATGGAAACACCATATATTTT. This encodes CASSPLLSGGYGNTIYF.

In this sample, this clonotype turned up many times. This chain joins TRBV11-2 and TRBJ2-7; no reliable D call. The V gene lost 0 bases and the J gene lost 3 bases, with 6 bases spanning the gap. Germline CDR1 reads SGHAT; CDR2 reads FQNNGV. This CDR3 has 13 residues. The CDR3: CASSLEYSYEQYF. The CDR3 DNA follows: TGTGCCAGCAGCTTAGAATACAGCTACGAGCAGTACTTC.

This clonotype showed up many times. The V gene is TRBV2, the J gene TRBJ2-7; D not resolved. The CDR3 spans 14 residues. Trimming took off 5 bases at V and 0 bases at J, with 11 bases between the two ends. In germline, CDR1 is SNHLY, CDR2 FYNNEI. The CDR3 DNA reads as TGTGCCAGCAGTTTCTTGCAAAGCTCCTACGAGCAGTACTTC. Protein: CASSFLQSSYEQYF.

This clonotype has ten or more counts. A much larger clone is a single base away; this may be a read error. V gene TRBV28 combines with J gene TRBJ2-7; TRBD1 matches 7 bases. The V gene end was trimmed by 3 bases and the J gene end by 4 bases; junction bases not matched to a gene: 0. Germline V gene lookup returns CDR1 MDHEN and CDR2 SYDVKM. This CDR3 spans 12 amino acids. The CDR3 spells CASSFRGYEQYF. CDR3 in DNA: TGTGCCAGCAGTTTCAGGGGGTACGAGCAGTACTTC.

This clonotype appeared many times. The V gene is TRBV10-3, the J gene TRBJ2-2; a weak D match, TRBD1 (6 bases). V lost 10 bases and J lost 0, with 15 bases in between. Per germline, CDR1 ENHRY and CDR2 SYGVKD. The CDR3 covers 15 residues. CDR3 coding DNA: TGTGCCACCCAGGGGTCTCCCACGAACACCGGGGAGCTGTTTTTT. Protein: CATQGSPTNTGELFF.

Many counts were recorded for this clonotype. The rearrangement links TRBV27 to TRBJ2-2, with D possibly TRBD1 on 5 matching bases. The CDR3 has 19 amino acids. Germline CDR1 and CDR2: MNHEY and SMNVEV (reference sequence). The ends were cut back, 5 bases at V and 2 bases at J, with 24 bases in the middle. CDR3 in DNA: TGTGCCAGCAGTCACAGACTTACAGGCAGCAATCATAACACCGGGGAGCTGTTTTTT. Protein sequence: CASSHRLTGSNHNTGELFF.

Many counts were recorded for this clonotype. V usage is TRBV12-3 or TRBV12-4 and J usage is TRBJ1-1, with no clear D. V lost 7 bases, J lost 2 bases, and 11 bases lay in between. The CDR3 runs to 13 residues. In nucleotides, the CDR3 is TGTGCCAGCAAGCAGATGATAAACACTGAAGCTTTCTTT. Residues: CASKQMINTEAFF.

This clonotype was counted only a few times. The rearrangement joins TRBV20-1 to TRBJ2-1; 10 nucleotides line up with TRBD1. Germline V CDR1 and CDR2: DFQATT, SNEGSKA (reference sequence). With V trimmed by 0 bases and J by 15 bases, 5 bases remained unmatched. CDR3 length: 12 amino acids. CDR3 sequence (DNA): TGCAGTGCTAGAGATGACAGGGGGCTGGCGTTCTTC. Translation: CSARDDRGLAFF.

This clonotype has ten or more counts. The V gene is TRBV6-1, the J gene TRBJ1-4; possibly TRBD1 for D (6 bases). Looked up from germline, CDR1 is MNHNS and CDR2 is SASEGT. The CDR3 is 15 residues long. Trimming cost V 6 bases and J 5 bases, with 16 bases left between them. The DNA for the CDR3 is TGTGCCAGCAGACCACAGGGCGCGGGGAATGAAAAACTGTTTTTT. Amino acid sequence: CASRPQGAGNEKLFF.

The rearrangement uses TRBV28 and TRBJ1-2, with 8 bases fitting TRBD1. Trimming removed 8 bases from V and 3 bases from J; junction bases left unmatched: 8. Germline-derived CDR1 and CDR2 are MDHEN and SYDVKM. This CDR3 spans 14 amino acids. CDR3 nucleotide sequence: TGTGCCAGCTACGGGCAGGGGGCGGACTATGGCTACACCTTC. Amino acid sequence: CASYGQGADYGYTF.

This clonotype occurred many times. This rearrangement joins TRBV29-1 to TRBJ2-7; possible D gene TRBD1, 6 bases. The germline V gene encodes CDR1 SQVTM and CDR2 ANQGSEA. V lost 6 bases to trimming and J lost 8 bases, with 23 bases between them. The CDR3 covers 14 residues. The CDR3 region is CSVGQQRRSSQQYF. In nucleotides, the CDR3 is TGCAGCGTAGGACAGCAGCGCCGTAGTAGTCAGCAGTACTTC.

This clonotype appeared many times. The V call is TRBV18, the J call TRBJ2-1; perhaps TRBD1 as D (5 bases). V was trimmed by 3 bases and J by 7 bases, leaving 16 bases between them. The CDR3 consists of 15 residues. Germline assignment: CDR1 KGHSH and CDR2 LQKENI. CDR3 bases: TGTGCCAGCTCACCTTCTACCGCAGGGATGAATGAGCAGTTCTTC. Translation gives CASSPSTAGMNEQFF.

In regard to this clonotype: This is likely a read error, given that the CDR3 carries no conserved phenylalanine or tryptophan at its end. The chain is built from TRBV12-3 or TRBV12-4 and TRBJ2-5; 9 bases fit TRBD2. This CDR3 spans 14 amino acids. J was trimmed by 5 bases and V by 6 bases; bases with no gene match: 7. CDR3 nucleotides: TGTGCCAGCAGCTTGTTAGCGGGGGAGGAGACCCAGTACCTC. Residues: CASSLLAGEETQYL.

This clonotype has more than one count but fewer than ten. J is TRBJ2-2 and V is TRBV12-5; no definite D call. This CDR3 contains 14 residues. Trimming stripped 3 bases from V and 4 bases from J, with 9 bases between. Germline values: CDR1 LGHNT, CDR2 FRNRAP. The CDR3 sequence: CASGFVQITGELFF. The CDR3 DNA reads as TGTGCTAGTGGTTTCGTACAGATCACCGGGGAGCTGTTTTTT.

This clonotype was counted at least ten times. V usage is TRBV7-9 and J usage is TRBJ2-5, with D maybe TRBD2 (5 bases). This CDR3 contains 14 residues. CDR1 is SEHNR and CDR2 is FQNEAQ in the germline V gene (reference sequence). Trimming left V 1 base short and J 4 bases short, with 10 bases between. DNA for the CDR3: TGTGCCAGCAGCTTAGGGGGAGTATCAGAGACCCAGTACTTC. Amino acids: CASSLGGVSETQYF.

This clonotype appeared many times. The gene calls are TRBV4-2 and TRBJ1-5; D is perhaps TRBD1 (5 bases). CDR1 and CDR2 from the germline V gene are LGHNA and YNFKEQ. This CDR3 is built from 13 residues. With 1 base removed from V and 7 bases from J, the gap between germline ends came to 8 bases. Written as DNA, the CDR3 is TGTGCCAGCAGCCAAGGGGACGGCCAGCCCCAGCATTTT. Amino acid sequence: CASSQGDGQPQHF.

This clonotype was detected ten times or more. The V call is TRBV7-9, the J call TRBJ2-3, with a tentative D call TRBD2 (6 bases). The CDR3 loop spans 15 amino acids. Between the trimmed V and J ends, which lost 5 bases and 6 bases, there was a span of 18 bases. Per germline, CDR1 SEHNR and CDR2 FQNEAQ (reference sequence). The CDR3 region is CASSPEGPGGDTQYF. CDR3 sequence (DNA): TGTGCCAGCAGCCCAGAAGGACCCGGAGGGGATACGCAGTATTTT.

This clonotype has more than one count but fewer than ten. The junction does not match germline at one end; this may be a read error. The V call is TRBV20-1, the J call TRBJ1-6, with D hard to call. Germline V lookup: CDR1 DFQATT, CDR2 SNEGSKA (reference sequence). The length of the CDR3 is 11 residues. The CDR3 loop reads CSARERSPLHF. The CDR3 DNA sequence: TGCAGTGCGAGAGAAAGATCACCCCTCCACTTT.

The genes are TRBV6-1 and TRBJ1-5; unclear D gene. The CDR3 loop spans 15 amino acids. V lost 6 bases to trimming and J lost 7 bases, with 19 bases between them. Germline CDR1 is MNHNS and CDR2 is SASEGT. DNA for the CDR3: TGTGCCAGCAGCGTGACTCTGGACCCGGGGCAGCCCCAGCATTTT. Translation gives CASSVTLDPGQPQHF.

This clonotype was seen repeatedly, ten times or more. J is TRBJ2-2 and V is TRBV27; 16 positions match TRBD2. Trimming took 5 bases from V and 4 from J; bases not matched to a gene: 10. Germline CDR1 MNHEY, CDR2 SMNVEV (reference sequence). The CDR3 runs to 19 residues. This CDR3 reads CASSVGLAGGMRSTGELFF. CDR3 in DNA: TGTGCCAGCAGTGTGGGACTAGCGGGGGGGATGCGTAGCACCGGGGAGCTGTTTTTT.